This entry describes one T cell receptor beta chain. This clone was detected only a few times. The antigen it recognizes is unknown. The record has no base qualities; no much larger clone is one base away. The sample's time point, from its label and the paper: about 28 days (+/-7) after the second vaccine dose. The sample's treatment or condition, from its label and the paper: meningococcal conjugate vaccine given as trial control. Vaccinee samples came from UK trials COV001 and COV002, including a single-blind randomized controlled phase 2/3 trial of AZD1222 (ChAdOx1 nCoV-19) in healthy adults. Trial participant PBMC samples were collected at day 0 and day 28 after the second dose for TCRbeta chain sequencing. Taken from the germline V gene (reference sequence), the CDR1 and CDR2 loops are LNHNV and YYDKDF. V gives up 0 bases and J gives up 9 bases, and the segment between their germline ends measures 9 bases. Taken from cysteine to phenylalanine, the CDR3 has 14 residues. Only the CDR3 portion is preserved as DNA: 42 bases, with reading frame beginning at the first base.

The sample comes from a study of T cell responses to AZD1222 COVID-19 vaccine (dated by TCRdb to the early 2020s). In terms of the full investigation: TCR sequencing was performed for approximately 240 trial participants, of whom roughly 200 were given two doses of AZD1222 and around 25 were given two doses of MenACWY control vaccine. Trial participants were enrolled by age into 18-55, 56-69 and 70-plus year subgroups, with roughly 160, 29 and 62 TCR-sequenced participants respectively. Study-level results and caveats: Conclusions about previously exposed vaccinees are limited, since just five or six AZD1222 recipients were seropositive for SARS-CoV-2 at baseline. Because no day 14 peak-response samples were available, the repertoires could be characterized only after the peak T cell response. Participants were mostly white British, with more females than males. The authors suggested clonal diversity may have been underestimated. In the small 56-69-year group, the increase in depth fell short of significance, most likely because of low power. Reportedly, close to half of the unique spike-specific TCRs recognized epitopes lying outside the regions that are mutated in the B.1.351 and B.1.1.7 variants. CD4 TCRs associated with the vaccine covered the entire spike protein, and the dominant responses were in regions 160-218 and 743-854. Spike-specific TCR breadth and depth rose significantly after two AZD1222 doses compared with day 0 and with MenACWY recipients.

The CDR3 regions of human TCRbeta chains were subjected to immunosequencing. As for how the authors treated the data: Repertoire TCRs were matched against a reference library of SARS-CoV-2-specific TCRs generated with the MIRA antigen-specificity platform. Breadth meant the fraction of unique TCRs that were SARS-CoV-2-associated, whereas depth meant the fraction of total T cells that were SARS-CoV-2-associated. Each spike-specific TCR was assigned to its reactive spike region and to a CD4 or CD8 class using the MIRA data. Log10-transformed breadth and depth values were compared by one-way ANOVA with Sidak's multiple comparisons tests. Drawn from immuneACCESS, this table holds only the in-frame rearrangements with V and J called that TCRdb kept. Clones are partly lost; checked studies trace under half to an unresolved V gene and leave the rest unexplained. For V, J and clone size, that table is used; D and trimming come from the DNA. The table for this sample lists 150,000 to 200,000 clones; around nine tenths of them were counted only once. The ten largest make up about 4% of the sample.

The sample was peripheral blood, taken 28 days after the second dose of the MenACWY control vaccine. This receptor chain uses TRBV15 and TRBJ1-6, with no confidently assigned D gene. This TCR was recovered from an adult who received the MenACWY meningococcal vaccine as a control. In nucleotide form, the sequence is TGTGCCACCAGCAGAGATAGAGGGCTTTCACCCCTCCACTTT. The resulting protein is CATSRDRGLSPLHF. This CDR3, with the reference TRBV15 and TRBJ1-6 proteins standing in past its ends, gives the full variable domain DAMVIQNPRYQVTQFGKPVTLSCSQTLNHNVMYWYQQKSSQAPKLLFHYYDKDFNNEADTPDNFQSRRPNTSFCFLDIRSPGLGDTAMYLCATSRDRGLSPLHFGNGTRLTVT.